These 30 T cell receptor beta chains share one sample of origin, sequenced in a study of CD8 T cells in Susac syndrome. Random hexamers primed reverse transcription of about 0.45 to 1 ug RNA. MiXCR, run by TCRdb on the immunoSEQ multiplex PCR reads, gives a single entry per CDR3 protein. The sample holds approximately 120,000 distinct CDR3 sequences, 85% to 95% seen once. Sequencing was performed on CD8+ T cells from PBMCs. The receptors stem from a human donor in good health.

CDR3 bases: TGCAGTGCTAGAGACAGGGGTAGCTCCTACGAGCAGTACTTC. Translation: CSARDRGSSYEQYF. This sequence joins TRBV20-1 and TRBJ2-7; D may be TRBD1 (6 bases). The CDR3 totals 14 residues. Germline V gene data show CDR1 as DFQATT and CDR2 as SNEGSKA (reference sequence). V shed 0 bases and J shed 0 bases, with 9 bases lying between them.

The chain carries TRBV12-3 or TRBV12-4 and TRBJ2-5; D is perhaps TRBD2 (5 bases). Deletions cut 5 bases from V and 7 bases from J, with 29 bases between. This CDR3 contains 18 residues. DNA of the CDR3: TGTGCCAGCAGTCCCGCAACAACCTTTCTCTTGAGGGAAGGGACCCAGTACTTC. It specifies CASSPATTFLLREGTQYF.

For the CDR3, the DNA is TGTGCCAGCAGCCCCCCGGACAGGGCGGCGCAGTATTTT. This codes for CASSPPDRAAQYF. This chain joins TRBV6-5 and TRBJ2-3, with 8 bases identical to TRBD1. In germline, CDR1 is MNHEY, CDR2 SVGAGI. The CDR3 is 13 amino acids. The V gene end was trimmed by 6 bases and the J gene end by 10 bases; junction bases not matched to a gene: 9.

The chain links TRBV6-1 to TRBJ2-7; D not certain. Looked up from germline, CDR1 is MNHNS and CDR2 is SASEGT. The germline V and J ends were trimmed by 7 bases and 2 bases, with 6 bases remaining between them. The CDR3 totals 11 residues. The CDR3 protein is CASMLTYEQYF. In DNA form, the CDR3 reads TGTGCCAGCATGTTAACCTACGAGCAGTACTTC.

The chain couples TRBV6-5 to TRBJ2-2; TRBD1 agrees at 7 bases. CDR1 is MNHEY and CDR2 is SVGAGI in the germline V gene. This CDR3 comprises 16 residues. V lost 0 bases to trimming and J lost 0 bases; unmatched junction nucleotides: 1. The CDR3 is CASSYSGTANTGELFF. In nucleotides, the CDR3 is TGTGCCAGCAGTTACTCGGGGACAGCGAACACCGGGGAGCTGTTTTTT.

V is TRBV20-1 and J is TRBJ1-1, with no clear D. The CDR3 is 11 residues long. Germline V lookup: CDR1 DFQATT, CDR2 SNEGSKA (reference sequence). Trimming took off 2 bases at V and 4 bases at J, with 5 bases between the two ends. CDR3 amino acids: CSARRPTEAFF. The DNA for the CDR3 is TGCAGTGCTAGAAGACCCACTGAAGCTTTCTTT.

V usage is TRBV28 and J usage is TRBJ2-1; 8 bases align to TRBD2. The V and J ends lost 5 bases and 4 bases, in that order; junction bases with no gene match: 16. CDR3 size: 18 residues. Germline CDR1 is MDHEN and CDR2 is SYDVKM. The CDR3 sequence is CASSPEWDLAGGYNEQFF. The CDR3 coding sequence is TGTGCCAGCAGTCCCGAATGGGACCTAGCGGGCGGGTACAATGAGCAGTTCTTC.

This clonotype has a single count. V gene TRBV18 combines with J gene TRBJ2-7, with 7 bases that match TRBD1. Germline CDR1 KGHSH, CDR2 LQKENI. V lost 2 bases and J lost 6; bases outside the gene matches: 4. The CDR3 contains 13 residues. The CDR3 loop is CASSPNRDSEQYF. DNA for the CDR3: TGTGCCAGCTCACCAAACAGGGACAGCGAGCAGTACTTC.

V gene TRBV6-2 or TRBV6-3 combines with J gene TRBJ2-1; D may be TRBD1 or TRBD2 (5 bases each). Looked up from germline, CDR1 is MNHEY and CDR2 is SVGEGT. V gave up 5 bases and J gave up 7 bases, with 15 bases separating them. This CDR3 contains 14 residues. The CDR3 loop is CASSRSGTTNEQFF. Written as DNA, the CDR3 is TGTGCCAGCAGTCGTTCCGGGACGACAAATGAGCAGTTCTTC.

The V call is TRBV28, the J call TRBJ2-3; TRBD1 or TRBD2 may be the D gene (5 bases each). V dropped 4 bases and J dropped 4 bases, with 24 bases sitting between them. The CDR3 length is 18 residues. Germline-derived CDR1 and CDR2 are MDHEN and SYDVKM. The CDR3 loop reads CASSWSLGTPRGADTQYF. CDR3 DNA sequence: TGTGCCAGCAGTTGGTCCCTCGGGACGCCGAGGGGTGCAGATACGCAGTATTTT.

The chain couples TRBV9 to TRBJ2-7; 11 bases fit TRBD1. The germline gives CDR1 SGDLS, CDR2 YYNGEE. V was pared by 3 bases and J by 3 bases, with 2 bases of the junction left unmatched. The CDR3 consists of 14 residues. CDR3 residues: CASSAGTGGYEQYF. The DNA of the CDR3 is TGTGCCAGCAGCGCCGGGACAGGGGGCTACGAGCAGTACTTC. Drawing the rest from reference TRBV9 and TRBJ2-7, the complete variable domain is DSGVTQTPKHLITATGQRVTLRCSPRSGDLSVYWYQQSLDQGLQFLIQYYNGEERAKGNILERFSAQQFPDLHSELNLSSLELGDSALYFCASSAGTGGYEQYFGPGTRLTVT.

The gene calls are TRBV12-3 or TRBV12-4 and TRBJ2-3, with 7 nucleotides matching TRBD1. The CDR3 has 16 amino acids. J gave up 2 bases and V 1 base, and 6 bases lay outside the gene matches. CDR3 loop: CASSLGGTVNTDTQYF. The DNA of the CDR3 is TGTGCCAGCAGTTTAGGTGGGACAGTCAACACAGATACGCAGTATTTT.

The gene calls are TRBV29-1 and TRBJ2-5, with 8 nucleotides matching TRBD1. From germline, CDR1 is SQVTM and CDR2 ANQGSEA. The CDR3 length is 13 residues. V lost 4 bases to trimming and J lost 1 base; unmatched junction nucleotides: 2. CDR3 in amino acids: CSVVGTGQETQYF. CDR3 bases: TGCAGCGTTGTAGGGACAGGCCAAGAGACCCAGTACTTC.

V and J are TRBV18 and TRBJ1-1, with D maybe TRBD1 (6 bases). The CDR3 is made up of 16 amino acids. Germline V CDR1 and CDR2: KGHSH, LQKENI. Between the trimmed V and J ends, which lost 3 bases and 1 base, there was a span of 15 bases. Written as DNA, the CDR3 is TGTGCCAGCTCACCGGCAGGGGCTATTACGAACACTGAAGCTTTCTTT. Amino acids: CASSPAGAITNTEAFF.

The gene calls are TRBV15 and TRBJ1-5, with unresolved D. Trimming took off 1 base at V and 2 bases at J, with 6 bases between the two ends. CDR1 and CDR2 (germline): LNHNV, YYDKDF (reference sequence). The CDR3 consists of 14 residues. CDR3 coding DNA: TGTGCCACCAGCAGAGGGGCAGGCAATCAGCCCCAGCATTTT. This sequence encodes CATSRGAGNQPQHF.

CDR3 DNA sequence: TGTGCCAGCAGTTACACACCGGGACTAGAGGCTCCTCGCGAGCAGTACTTC. Protein sequence: CASSYTPGLEAPREQYF. V is TRBV6-2 or TRBV6-3 and J is TRBJ2-7; 8 positions agree with TRBD2. The germline gives CDR1 MNHEY, CDR2 SVGEGT. Germline trimming cut 2 bases from V and 6 bases from J; bases unmatched to any gene: 15. The CDR3 contains 17 residues.

The CDR3: CASSQGPGQNQPQHF. The CDR3 DNA follows: TGTGCCAGCAGCCAAGGGCCGGGACAGAATCAGCCCCAGCATTTT. This rearrangement joins TRBV3-1 to TRBJ1-5; the match to TRBD1 covers 7 bases. Per germline, CDR1 LGHDT and CDR2 YNNKEL (reference sequence). With V trimmed by 1 base and J by 4 bases, 4 bases remained unmatched. The CDR3 runs to 15 residues.

CDR3 sequence (DNA): TGTGCCAGCAGCCCACCCATCGAACTGTTTTTT. Translated: CASSPPIELFF. This sequence joins TRBV7-9 and TRBJ1-4; D gene uncertain. The CDR3 consists of 11 residues. Germline CDR1 and CDR2: SEHNR and FQNEAQ (reference sequence). V was cut by 5 bases and J by 12 bases, with 10 bases left in between.

The CDR3 is CASSLDLVTYEQYF. CDR3 DNA: TGCGCCAGCAGCTTGGACTTGGTGACCTACGAGCAGTACTTC. This rearrangement joins TRBV5-1 to TRBJ2-7, with D unclear. V lost 0 bases and J lost 2, with 9 bases in between. The CDR3 sequence is 14 residues long. Germline V gene sequence: CDR1 SGHRS, CDR2 YFSETQ.

The CDR3 region has the DNA TGTGCCAGCGAGGGCGGGGAGCTGTTTTTT. Translation gives CASEGGELFF. This chain links TRBV19 with TRBJ2-2; perhaps TRBD2 as D (5 bases). V was shortened by 9 bases and J by 7 bases, with 6 bases between the two germline ends. This CDR3 region has 10 residues. Germline V CDR1 and CDR2: LNHDA, SQIVND (reference sequence). Together with reference TRBV19 and TRBJ2-2, the CDR3 gives the full variable domain: DGGITQSPKYLFRKEGQNVTLSCEQNLNHDAMYWYRQDPGQGLRLIYYSQIVNDFQKGDIAEGYSVSREKKESFPLTVTSAQKNPTAFYLCASEGGELFFGEGSRLTVL.

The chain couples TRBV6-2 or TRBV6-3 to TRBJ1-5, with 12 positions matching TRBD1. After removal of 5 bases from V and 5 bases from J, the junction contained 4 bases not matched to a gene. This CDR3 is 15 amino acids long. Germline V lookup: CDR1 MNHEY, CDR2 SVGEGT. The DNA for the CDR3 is TGTGCCAGCAGTCACCGGGACAGGGGGCATCAGCCCCAGCATTTT. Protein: CASSHRDRGHQPQHF.

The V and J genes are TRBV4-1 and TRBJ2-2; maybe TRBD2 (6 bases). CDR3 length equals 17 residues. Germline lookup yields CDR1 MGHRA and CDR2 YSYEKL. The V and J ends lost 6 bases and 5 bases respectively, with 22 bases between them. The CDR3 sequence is CASRQNDGSGRTGELFF. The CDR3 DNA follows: TGCGCCAGCAGGCAAAATGACGGGTCGGGGAGGACCGGGGAGCTGTTTTTT.

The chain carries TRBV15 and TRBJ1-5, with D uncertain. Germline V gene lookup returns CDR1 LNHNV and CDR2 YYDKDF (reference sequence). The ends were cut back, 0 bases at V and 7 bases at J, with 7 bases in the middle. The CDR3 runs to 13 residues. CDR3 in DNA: TGTGCCACCAGCAGAGAAGGTGTGCAGCCCCAGCATTTT. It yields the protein CATSREGVQPQHF.

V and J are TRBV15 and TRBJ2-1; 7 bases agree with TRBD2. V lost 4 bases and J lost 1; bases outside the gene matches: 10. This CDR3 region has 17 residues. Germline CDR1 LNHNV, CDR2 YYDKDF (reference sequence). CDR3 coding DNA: TGTGCCACCAGCAAAACGAGCGGGGCCCTATCCTACAATGAGCAGTTCTTC. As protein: CATSKTSGALSYNEQFF.

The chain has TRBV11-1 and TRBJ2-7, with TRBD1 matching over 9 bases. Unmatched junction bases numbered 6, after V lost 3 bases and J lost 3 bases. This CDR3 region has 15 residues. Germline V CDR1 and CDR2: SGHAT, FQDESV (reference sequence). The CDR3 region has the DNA TGTGCCAGCAGCTTCCCCGGACAGGGGTTCTACGAGCAGTACTTC. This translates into CASSFPGQGFYEQYF.

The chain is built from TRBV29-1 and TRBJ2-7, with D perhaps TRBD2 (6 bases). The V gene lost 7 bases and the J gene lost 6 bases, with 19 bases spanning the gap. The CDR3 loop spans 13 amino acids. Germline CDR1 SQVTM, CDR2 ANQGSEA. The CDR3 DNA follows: TGCAGCGCGAGACTAGAACGGGCTTCCGAGCAGTACTTC. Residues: CSARLERASEQYF.

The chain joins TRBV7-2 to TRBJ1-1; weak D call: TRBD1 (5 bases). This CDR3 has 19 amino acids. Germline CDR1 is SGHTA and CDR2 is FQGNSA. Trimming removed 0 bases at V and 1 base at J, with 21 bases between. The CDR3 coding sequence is TGTGCCAGCAGCTTAGCGCCCGGGCTCGAGGGGTTGGGGAACACTGAAGCTTTCTTT. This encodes CASSLAPGLEGLGNTEAFF.

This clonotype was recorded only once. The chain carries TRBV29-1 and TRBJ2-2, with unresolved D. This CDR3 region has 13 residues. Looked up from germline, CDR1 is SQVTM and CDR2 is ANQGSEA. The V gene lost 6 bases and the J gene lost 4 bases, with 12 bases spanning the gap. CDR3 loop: CSVRQPRTGELFF. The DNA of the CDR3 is TGCAGCGTCCGGCAGCCCCGCACCGGGGAGCTGTTTTTT.

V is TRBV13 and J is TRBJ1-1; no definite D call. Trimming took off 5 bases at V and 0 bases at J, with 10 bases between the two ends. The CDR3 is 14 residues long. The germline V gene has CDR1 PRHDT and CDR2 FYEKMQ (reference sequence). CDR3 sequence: CASSPARMNTEAFF. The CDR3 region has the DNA TGTGCCAGCAGCCCGGCCCGCATGAACACTGAAGCTTTCTTT.

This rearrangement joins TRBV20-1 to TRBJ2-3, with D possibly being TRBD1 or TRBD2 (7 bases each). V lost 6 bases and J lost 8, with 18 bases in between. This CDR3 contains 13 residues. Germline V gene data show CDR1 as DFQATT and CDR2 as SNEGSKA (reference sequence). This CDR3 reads CSAETGRAATQYF. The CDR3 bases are TGCAGTGCGGAGACAGGGAGGGCAGCTACGCAGTATTTT.